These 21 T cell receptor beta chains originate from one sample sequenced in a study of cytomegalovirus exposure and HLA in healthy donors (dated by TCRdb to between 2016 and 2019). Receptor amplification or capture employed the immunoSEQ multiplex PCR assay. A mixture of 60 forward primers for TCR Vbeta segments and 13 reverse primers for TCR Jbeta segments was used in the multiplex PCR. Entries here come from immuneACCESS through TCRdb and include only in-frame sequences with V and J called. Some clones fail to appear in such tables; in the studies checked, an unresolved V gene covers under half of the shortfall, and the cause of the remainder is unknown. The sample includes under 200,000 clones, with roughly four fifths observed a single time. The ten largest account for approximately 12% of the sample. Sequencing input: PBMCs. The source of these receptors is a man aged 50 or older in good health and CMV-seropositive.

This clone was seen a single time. The CDR3 bases are TGCGCCAGCAGCCGGGACTACCCGAACAATGAGCAGTTCTTC. Amino acids: CASSRDYPNNEQFF. The V gene is TRBV10-1, the J gene TRBJ2-1; 7 bases are shared with TRBD2. V was clipped by 6 bases and J by 5 bases; unmatched bases: 7. This CDR3 is built from 14 residues. CDR1 and CDR2 from the germline V gene are WNHNN and SYGVQD (reference sequence).

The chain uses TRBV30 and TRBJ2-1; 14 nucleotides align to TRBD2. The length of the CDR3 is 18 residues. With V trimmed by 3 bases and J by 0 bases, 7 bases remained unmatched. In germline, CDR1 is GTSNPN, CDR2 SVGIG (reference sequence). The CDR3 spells CAWRATSGRAVSYNEQFF. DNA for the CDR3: TGTGCCTGGAGGGCGACTAGCGGGAGGGCCGTCTCCTACAATGAGCAGTTCTTC.

The CDR3 here is CASSLAAYTEAFF. DNA of the CDR3: TGTGCCAGCAGTTTAGCAGCGTACACTGAAGCTTTCTTT. V is TRBV27 and J is TRBJ1-1; no definite D call. Germline CDR1 is MNHEY and CDR2 is SMNVEV (reference sequence). Trimming pared 2 bases from V and 3 bases from J, leaving 7 bases between. The CDR3 is 13 residues long.

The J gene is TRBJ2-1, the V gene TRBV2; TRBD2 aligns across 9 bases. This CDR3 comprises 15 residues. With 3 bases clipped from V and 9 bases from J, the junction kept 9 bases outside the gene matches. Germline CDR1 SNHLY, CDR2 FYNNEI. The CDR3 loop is CASSDLRGGHREQFF. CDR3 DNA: TGTGCCAGCAGTGATCTGCGGGGGGGCCATCGTGAGCAGTTCTTC.

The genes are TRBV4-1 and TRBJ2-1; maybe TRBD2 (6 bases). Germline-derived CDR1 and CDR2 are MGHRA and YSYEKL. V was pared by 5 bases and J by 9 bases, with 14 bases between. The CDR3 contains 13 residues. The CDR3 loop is CASSRAGLGEQFF. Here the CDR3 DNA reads TGCGCCAGCAGCAGAGCGGGCCTGGGTGAGCAGTTCTTC.

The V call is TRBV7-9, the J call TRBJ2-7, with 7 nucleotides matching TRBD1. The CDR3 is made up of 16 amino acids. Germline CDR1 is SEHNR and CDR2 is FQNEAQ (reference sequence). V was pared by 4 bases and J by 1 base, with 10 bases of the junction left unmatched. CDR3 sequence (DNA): TGTGCCAGCAGCTCCCCCACAGGGGTTATTTCCTACGAGCAGTACTTC. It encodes CASSSPTGVISYEQYF.

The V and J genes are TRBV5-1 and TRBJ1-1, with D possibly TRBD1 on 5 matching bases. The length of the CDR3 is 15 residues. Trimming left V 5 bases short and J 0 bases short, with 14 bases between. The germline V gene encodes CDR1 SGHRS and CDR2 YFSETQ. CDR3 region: CASSLLDSLNTEAFF. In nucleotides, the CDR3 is TGCGCCAGCAGTCTTTTAGACAGCTTGAACACTGAAGCTTTCTTT.

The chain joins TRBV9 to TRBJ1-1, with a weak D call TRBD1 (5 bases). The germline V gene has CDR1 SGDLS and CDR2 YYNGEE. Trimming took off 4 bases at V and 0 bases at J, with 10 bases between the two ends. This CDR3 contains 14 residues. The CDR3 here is CASSSGGMNTEAFF. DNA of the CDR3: TGTGCCAGCAGCTCGGGGGGTATGAACACTGAAGCTTTCTTT.

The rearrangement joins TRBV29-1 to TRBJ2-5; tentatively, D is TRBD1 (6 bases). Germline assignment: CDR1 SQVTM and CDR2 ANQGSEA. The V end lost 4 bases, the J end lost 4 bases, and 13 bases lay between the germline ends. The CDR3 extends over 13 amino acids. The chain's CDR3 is CSVVRGRGETQYF. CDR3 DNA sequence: TGCAGCGTTGTGAGGGGGAGAGGAGAGACCCAGTACTTC. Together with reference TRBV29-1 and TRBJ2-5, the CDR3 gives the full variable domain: SAVISQKPSRDICQRGTSLTIQCQVDSQVTMMFWYRQQPGQSLTLIATANQGSEATYESGFVIDKFPISRPNLTFSTLTVSNMSPEDSSIYLCSVVRGRGETQYFGPGTRLLVL.

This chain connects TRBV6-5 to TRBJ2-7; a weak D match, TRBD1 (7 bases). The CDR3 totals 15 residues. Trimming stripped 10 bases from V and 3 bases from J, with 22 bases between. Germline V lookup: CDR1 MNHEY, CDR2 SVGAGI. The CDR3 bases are TGTGCCACCAGACCAGGAGGGGGCAGCTACTACGAGCAGTACTTC. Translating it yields CATRPGGGSYYEQYF.

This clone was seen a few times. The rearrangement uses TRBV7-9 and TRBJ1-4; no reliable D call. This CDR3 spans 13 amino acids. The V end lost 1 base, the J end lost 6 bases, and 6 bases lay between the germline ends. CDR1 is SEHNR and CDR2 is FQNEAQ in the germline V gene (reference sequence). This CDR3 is CASSLVLYEKLFF. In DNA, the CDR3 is TGTGCCAGCAGCTTAGTTTTATATGAAAAACTGTTTTTT.

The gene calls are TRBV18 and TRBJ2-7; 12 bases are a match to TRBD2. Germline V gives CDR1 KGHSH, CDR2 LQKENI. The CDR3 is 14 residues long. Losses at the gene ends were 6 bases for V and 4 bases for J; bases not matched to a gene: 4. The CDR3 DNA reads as TGTGCCAGCTCCCCGACTAGCGGGAGTTACGAGCAGTACTTC. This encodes CASSPTSGSYEQYF.

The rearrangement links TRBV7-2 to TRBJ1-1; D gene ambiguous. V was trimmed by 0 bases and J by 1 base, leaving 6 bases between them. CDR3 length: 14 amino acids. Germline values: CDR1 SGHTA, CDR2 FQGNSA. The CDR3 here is CASSLAAGNTEAFF. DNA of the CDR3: TGTGCCAGCAGCTTAGCCGCGGGGAACACTGAAGCTTTCTTT.

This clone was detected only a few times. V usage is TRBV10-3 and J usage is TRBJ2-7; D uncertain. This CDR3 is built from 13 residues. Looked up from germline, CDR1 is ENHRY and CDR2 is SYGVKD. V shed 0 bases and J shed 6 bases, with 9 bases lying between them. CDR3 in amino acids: CAISESALREQYF. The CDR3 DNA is TGTGCCATCAGTGAGTCTGCCCTGCGCGAGCAGTACTTC.

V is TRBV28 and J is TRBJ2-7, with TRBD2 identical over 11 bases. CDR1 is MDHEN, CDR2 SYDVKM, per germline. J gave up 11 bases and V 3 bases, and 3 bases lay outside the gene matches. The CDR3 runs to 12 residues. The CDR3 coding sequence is TGTGCCAGCAGTTTGGGGACTAGCGGAAAGTACTTC. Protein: CASSLGTSGKYF.

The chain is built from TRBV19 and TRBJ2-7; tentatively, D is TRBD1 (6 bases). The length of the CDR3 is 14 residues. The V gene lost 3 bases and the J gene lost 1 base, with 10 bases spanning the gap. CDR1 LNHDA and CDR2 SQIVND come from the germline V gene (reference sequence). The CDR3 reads CASSIRQDSYEQYF. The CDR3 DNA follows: TGTGCCAGTAGTATTAGACAGGATTCCTACGAGCAGTACTTC. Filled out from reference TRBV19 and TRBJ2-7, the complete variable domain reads DGGITQSPKYLFRKEGQNVTLSCEQNLNHDAMYWYRQDPGQGLRLIYYSQIVNDFQKGDIAEGYSVSREKKESFPLTVTSAQKNPTAFYLCASSIRQDSYEQYFGPGTRLTVT.

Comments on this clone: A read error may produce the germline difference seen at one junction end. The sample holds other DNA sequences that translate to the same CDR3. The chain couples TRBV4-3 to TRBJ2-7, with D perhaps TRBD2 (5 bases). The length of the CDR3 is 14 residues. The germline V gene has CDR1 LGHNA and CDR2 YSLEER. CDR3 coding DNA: TGCGCCAGCAGCCCCTTTGGAGGCGCCTACGAGCAGTATTTC. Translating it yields CASSPFGGAYEQYF.

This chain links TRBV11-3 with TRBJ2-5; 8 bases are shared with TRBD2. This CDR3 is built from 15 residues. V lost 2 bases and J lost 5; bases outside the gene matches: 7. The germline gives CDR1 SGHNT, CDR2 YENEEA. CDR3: CASSLTSGSWETQYF. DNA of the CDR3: TGTGCCAGCAGCTTAACCAGCGGGAGTTGGGAGACCCAGTACTTC.

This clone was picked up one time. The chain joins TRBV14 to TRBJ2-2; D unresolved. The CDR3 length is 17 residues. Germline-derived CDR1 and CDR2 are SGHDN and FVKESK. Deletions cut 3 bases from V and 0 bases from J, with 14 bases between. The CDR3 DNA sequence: TGTGCCAGCAGCCAGCCCCGGTACCAATCGAACACCGGGGAGCTGTTTTTT. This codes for CASSQPRYQSNTGELFF.

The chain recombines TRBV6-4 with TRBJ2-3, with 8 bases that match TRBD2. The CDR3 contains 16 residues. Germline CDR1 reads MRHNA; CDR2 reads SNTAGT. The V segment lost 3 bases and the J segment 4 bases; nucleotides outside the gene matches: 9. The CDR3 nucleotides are TGTGCCAGCAGTGAAACGGGACTAGGGGAGGCAGATACGCAGTATTTT. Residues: CASSETGLGEADTQYF.

CDR3 protein: CASSFRTRGMETQYF. The CDR3 coding sequence is TGTGCCAGCAGTTTCCGAACTAGGGGGATGGAGACCCAGTACTTC. V and J are TRBV28 and TRBJ2-5; D might be TRBD1 (6 bases). V shed 3 bases and J shed 5 bases, with 16 bases lying between them. CDR1 is MDHEN, CDR2 SYDVKM, per germline. CDR3 length: 15 residues.